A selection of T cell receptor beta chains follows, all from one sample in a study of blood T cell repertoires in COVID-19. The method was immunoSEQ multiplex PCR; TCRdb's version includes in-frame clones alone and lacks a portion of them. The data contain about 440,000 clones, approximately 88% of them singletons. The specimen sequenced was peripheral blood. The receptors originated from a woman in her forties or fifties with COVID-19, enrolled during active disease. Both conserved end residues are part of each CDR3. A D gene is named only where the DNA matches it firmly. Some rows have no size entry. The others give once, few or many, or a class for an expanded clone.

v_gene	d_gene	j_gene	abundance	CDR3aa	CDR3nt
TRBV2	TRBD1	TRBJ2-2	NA	CATRNDRGAGELFF	TGTGCCACCCGTAATGACAGGGGGGCCGGGGAGCTGTTTTTT
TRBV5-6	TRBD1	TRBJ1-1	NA	CASSHAQYRGRGNTEAFF	TGTGCCAGCAGCCATGCCCAATACAGGGGGCGCGGGAATACTGAAGCTTTCTTT
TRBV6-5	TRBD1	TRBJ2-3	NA	CATGGSTDTQYF	TGTGCCACAGGGGGAAGCACAGATACGCAGTATTTT
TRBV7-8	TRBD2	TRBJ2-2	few	CASTFFSGGAGELFF	TGTGCCAGCACCTTTTTTTCTGGGGGGGCCGGGGAGCTGTTTTTT
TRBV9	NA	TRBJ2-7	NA	CASSVGVTPSDYEQYF	TGTGCCAGCAGCGTAGGCGTTACTCCGTCTGACTACGAGCAGTACTTC
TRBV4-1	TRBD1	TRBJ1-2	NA	CASSQDSGQGYGYTF	TGCGCCAGCAGCCAAGATTCGGGACAGGGCTATGGCTACACCTTC
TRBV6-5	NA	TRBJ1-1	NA	CASSYGAISTEAFF	TGTGCCAGCAGTTACGGAGCGATTTCTACTGAAGCTTTCTTT
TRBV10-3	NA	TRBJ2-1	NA	CAIFEASLNEQFF	TGTGCCATCTTCGAGGCTAGCCTCAATGAGCAGTTCTTC
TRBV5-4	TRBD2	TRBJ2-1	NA	CASSRDGLGDNEQFF	TGTGCCAGCAGCCGAGACGGACTAGGGGACAATGAGCAGTTCTTC
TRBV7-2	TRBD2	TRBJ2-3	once	CASSLAPLAGGQDTQYF	TGTGCCAGCAGCTTAGCGCCCCTAGCGGGGGGGCAAGATACGCAGTATTTT
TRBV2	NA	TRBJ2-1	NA	CASSGLAYNEQFF	TGTGCCAGCAGTGGACTAGCCTACAATGAGCAGTTCTTC
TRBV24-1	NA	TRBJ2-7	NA	CATSAASSYEQYF	TGTGCCACCAGTGCCGCCAGCTCCTACGAGCAGTACTTC
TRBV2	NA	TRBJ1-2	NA	CAGGRGSGYTF	TGTGCCGGAGGACGGGGATCCGGCTACACCTTC
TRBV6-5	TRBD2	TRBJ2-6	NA	CATGGTLSGANVLTF	TGTGCCACCGGGGGGACTCTCTCTGGGGCCAACGTCCTGACTTTC
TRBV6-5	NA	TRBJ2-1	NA	CASSEDSVYDEQFF	TGTGCCAGCAGCGAGGACAGCGTTTACGATGAGCAGTTCTTC
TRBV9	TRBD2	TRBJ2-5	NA	CASSVAGGPQETQYF	TGTGCCAGCAGCGTAGCGGGGGGGCCTCAAGAGACCCAGTACTTC
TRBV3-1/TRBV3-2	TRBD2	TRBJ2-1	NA	CASSHGQRGLRDEQFF	TGTGCCAGCAGCCACGGGCAGCGGGGCCTCCGGGATGAGCAGTTCTTC